This T cell receptor beta chain was captured by sequencing in a study of blood T cell repertoires in COVID-19. The sample holds one count of this clone. The repertoire was sequenced with immunoSEQ multiplex PCR; TCRdb's copy has only in-frame clones and lacks some. The sample contains about 100,000 clones, 70% to 90% of which appear only once. The sequenced sample was peripheral blood. The receptor comes from a human donor in a cohort sampled during active COVID-19.

The CDR3 loop reads CASSAVLGQGTEAFF. The CDR3 nucleotides read TGTGCCAGCAGTGCAGTGCTGGGACAGGGTACTGAAGCTTTCTTT. The chain has TRBV25-1 and TRBJ1-1, with TRBD1 matching over 9 bases. The V gene's germline CDR1 is MGHDK and CDR2 SYGVNS. The CDR3 is made up of 15 amino acids. The V gene end was trimmed by 4 bases and the J gene end by 5 bases; junction bases not matched to a gene: 8.